This TCR beta chain was sequenced for a study of blood T cells in healthy people across ages. Study-wide results and limits: For the donors, CMV status was unknown and possibly confounded expanded clonotype changes. When set beside aged donors, long-lived donors presented more naive CD4+ cells and higher diversity. No conclusive comparison of naive versus antigen-experienced cells was possible with unsorted PBMCs.

This clonotype has just a few counts. Its antigen is not known. Primed by a sample-barcoded 5' primer and a J-beta primer mix, a second PCR proceeded for roughly 6 to 12 cycles. TCRdb passed the 5' RACE reads through MiXCR, listing each CDR3 protein once. The top ten clones hold more than 4% of a sample with 1.5 million or so distinct CDR3 sequences, around 40% of them seen once. The CDR3 has 16 amino acids. The germline V and J ends were trimmed by 3 bases and 4 bases, with 18 bases remaining between them. Germline V gene lookup returns CDR1 MNHEY and CDR2 SVGAGI. Per sample, at least 6 micrograms of total RNA were extracted.

V gene TRBV6-5 combines with J gene TRBJ2-5; weak D call: TRBD1 (7 bases). The sample was blood. The receptor comes from a woman aged 18-35 years in good health. CDR3 in amino acids: CASSYNYRGGAETQYF. CDR3 bases: TGTGCCAGCAGTTATAACTACAGGGGAGGTGCAGAGACCCAGTACTTC.